This T cell receptor (beta chain) was found in a study of blood T cells in healthy people across ages. For the second PCR, which ran for about 6 to 11 cycles, a sample-barcoded 5' primer and a J-beta primer mix were used. Tagging of each cDNA molecule was performed by a template-switch adaptor with 12 random nucleotides. TCRdb ran MiXCR on the 5' RACE reads and lists one entry per CDR3 protein. The sample records approximately 800,000 distinct CDR3 sequences, 55% to 70% being singletons. This receptor was identified in a man aged 25 to 40 in good health. Sequences were obtained from blood.

Written as DNA, the CDR3 is TGTGCCAGCAATGCGGGACAGAGCCCCGTGAGCGAGCAGTACTTC. Translated: CASNAGQSPVSEQYF. The chain couples TRBV2 to TRBJ2-7; weak D call: TRBD1 (7 bases). Per germline, CDR1 SNHLY and CDR2 FYNNEI. The ends were cut back, 7 bases at V and 6 bases at J, with 22 bases in the middle. The CDR3 runs to 15 residues.